This T cell receptor beta chain was retrieved from a study of circulating CD8 cells and anti-PD-1 response in melanoma. Study background: Complete or partial response defined responders; stable or progressive disease, non-responders. Study outcomes and limitations: Subset repertoires were largely private at M1, with under 7.5% shared.

Using approximately 15 ng of total RNA, TCR libraries were made with the QIAseq Immune Repertoire TCR panel. Each CDR3 protein is one row after TCRdb ran MiXCR on the reads. The sample has 450 to 650 distinct CDR3 sequences, about 8.9% seen once. The CDR3 sequence is 13 residues long. V dropped 6 bases and J dropped 0 bases, with 6 bases sitting between them. Germline CDR1 LNHDA, CDR2 SQIVND (reference sequence). This clonotype is large. Antigen specificity is unknown. From live CD3+CD8+TCRalphabeta+ cells, four PD-1 and/or TIGIT subsets were sorted. The input for sequencing was CD8+ T cells from PBMCs, taken at baseline or after one month of anti-PD-1 therapy (not recorded which). This clonotype was sampled from a human donor with melanoma. The chain is built from TRBV19 and TRBJ1-5, with D uncertain. The CDR3 is CASSLNSNQPQHF. The CDR3 DNA sequence: TGTGCCAGTAGCCTTAATAGCAATCAGCCCCAGCATTTT.